This TCR beta chain was identified during a study of cytomegalovirus exposure and HLA in healthy donors. Study observations and caveats: Around 160 TCR beta chains were listed as cytomegalovirus-associated. The majority of TCR sequences were rare, yet some public TCRs appeared in many donors. A later analysis reported that several of the most significant clusters appeared to be linked to common viral pathogens, among them Epstein-Barr virus.

Between the trimmed V and J ends, which lost 5 bases and 3 bases, there was a span of 7 bases. From germline, CDR1 is MNHEY and CDR2 SVGAGI. The CDR3 sequence is 12 residues long. Worth noting for this clone: As yet, its antigen is unknown.

It was with 60 Vbeta and 13 Jbeta primers that the PCR ran. Assay used: immunoSEQ multiplex PCR; TCRdb lists only in-frame clones, some missing. The table shows roughly 120,000 clones, with 75% to 85% occurring only once. V gene TRBV6-5 combines with J gene TRBJ1-2; D is unresolved. Specimen: PBMCs. This TCR derives from a man between 35 and 55 years old in good health and CMV-seronegative. The CDR3 DNA reads as TGTGCCAGCAGTCGGACTGACTATGGCTACACCTTC. This encodes CASSRTDYGYTF.